The 22 T cell receptor beta chains below all came from one sample that was sequenced in a study of PD-1 blockade in classical Hodgkin lymphoma. Sequencing used immunoSEQ multiplex PCR; TCRdb keeps in-frame clones, though not all of them. The sample includes nearly 100,000 clones, 65% to 85% of them seen just once. All patients relapsed after autologous stem cell transplantation, and brentuximab vedotin exposure varied. Sequencing was performed on peripheral blood mononuclear cells (PBMCs), taken at baseline. Receptors were obtained from a human donor with classical Hodgkin lymphoma.

The table lists this clone with a few counts. The chain uses TRBV19 and TRBJ2-7; TRBD2 aligns across 8 bases. V gave up 5 bases and J gave up 3 bases; unmatched junction bases: 6. Looked up from germline, CDR1 is LNHDA and CDR2 is SQIVND (reference sequence). The CDR3 has 14 residues. This chain's CDR3 is CASSELAVGYEQYF. Here the CDR3 DNA reads TGTGCCAGTAGTGAACTAGCGGTGGGCTACGAGCAGTACTTC.

The chain couples TRBV7-2 to TRBJ2-7; TRBD2 matches at 9 bases. In germline, CDR1 is SGHTA, CDR2 FQGNSA. This CDR3 region has 17 residues. The V and J ends lost 5 bases and 0 bases, in that order; junction bases with no gene match: 11. CDR3 DNA: TGTGCCAGCAGCCCCGAGGCTAGCGGGACGAGCTCCTACGAGCAGTACTTC. Translation: CASSPEASGTSSYEQYF. The entire variable domain, with the rest obtained from reference TRBV7-2 and TRBJ2-7, is as follows: GAGVSQSPSNKVTEKGKDVELRCDPISGHTALYWYRQSLGQGLEFLIYFQGNSAPDKSGLPSDRFSAERTGGSVSTLTIQRTQQEDSAVYLCASSPEASGTSSYEQYFGPGTRLTVT.

The J gene is TRBJ1-5, the V gene TRBV19; D is unclear. Trimming removed 10 bases from V and 2 bases from J, with 15 bases in between. The V gene's germline CDR1 is LNHDA and CDR2 SQIVND (reference sequence). The CDR3 covers 14 residues. The CDR3 DNA reads TGTGCCACTAAACTAAGGGATGGCAATCAGCCCCAGCATTTT. The encoded protein is CATKLRDGNQPQHF.

The chain has TRBV28 and TRBJ2-7; possibly TRBD1 or TRBD2 for D (5 bases each). V gave up 6 bases and J gave up 4 bases, with 19 bases separating them. CDR1 is MDHEN, CDR2 SYDVKM, per germline. The CDR3 length is 15 residues. The chain's CDR3 is CASSPSWGRGYEQYF. CDR3 DNA: TGTGCCAGCAGCCCTTCCTGGGGGAGAGGTTACGAGCAGTACTTC. Looking up the rest from reference TRBV28 and TRBJ2-7 gives the full variable domain: DVKVTQSSRYLVKRTGEKVFLECVQDMDHENMFWYRQDPGLGLRLIYFSYDVKMKEKGDIPEGYSVSREKKERFSLILESASTNQTSMYLCASSPSWGRGYEQYFGPGTRLTVT.

The rearrangement joins TRBV5-1 to TRBJ2-1; tentatively, D is TRBD2 (5 bases). The CDR3 covers 13 residues. Trimming removed 5 bases at V and 2 bases at J, with 8 bases between. Germline CDR1 reads SGHRS; CDR2 reads YFSETQ. As DNA, the CDR3 is TGCGCCAGCAGTACTAGGACCTACAATGAGCAGTTCTTC. Translation: CASSTRTYNEQFF.

The V gene is TRBV5-1, the J gene TRBJ2-1; D remains unclear. This CDR3 has 13 residues. V gave up 0 bases and J gave up 5 bases, with 6 bases separating them. CDR1 is SGHRS, CDR2 YFSETQ, per germline. Here the CDR3 DNA reads TGCGCCAGCAGCTTGGGCCCCAACAATGAGCAGTTCTTC. This translates into CASSLGPNNEQFF.

The chain carries TRBV9 and TRBJ1-1, with D possibly being TRBD1 (5 bases). V shed 0 bases and J shed 2 bases, with 11 bases lying between them. Germline V CDR1 and CDR2: SGDLS, YYNGEE. There are 15 residues in the CDR3. As DNA, the CDR3 is TGTGCCAGCAGCGTAGGGACACAACCAAACACTGAAGCTTTCTTT. Its translation: CASSVGTQPNTEAFF.

V gene TRBV21-1 combines with J gene TRBJ1-2. TRBV21-1 represents a pseudogene. CDR3 length: 12 amino acids. CDR3 DNA sequence: TGTGCCAGCAGCATAGAGGGGTATGGCTACACCTTC. It translates to CASSIEGYGYTF.

The genes are TRBV19 and TRBJ2-7; possibly TRBD1 for D (5 bases). CDR3 length: 14 residues. V was pared by 1 base and J by 3 bases, with 10 bases between. Germline loops: CDR1 LNHDA, CDR2 SQIVND (reference sequence). The CDR3, as DNA: TGTGCCAGTAGTATAGCAGGGCCGAACTACGAGCAGTACTTC. Translated, it gives CASSIAGPNYEQYF.

The rearrangement links TRBV29-1 to TRBJ1-1, with TRBD1 as a possible D gene (6 bases). CDR1 is SQVTM and CDR2 is ANQGSEA in the germline V gene. V was clipped by 8 bases and J by 5 bases, with 18 bases between them. This CDR3 is 13 amino acids long. This chain's CDR3 is CSSWRIGGTEAFF. The CDR3 DNA follows: TGCAGCTCATGGAGGATAGGGGGTACTGAAGCTTTCTTT.

The chain couples TRBV27 to TRBJ2-4; D unresolved. V lost 4 bases to trimming and J lost 0 bases, with 13 bases between them. This CDR3 has 16 amino acids. CDR1 is MNHEY, CDR2 SMNVEV, per germline (reference sequence). CDR3 region: CASSSYLRLAKNIQYF. The DNA of the CDR3 is TGTGCCAGCAGTTCGTACCTAAGATTAGCCAAAAACATTCAGTACTTC.

The J gene is TRBJ2-1, the V gene TRBV9, with 7 positions matching TRBD2. J lost 3 bases, V lost 0 bases, and 15 bases had no gene match. This CDR3 is 19 amino acids long. The V gene's germline CDR1 is SGDLS and CDR2 YYNGEE. CDR3 in DNA: TGTGCCAGCAGCGTAGGTCGAACTAGCGCCCTAATAGACTACAATGAGCAGTTCTTC. It codes for CASSVGRTSALIDYNEQFF.

The chain recombines TRBV7-6 with TRBJ2-7; 7 bases are shared with TRBD2. The CDR3 loop spans 14 amino acids. With V trimmed by 4 bases and J by 4 bases, 7 bases remained unmatched. CDR1 and CDR2 (germline): SGHVS, FNYEAQ. For the CDR3, the DNA is TGTGCCAGCAGCTCGACGTCGGGAGGTTACGAGCAGTACTTC. Amino acids: CASSSTSGGYEQYF.

The chain carries TRBV5-1 and TRBJ2-3; D perhaps matches TRBD2 (5 bases). The germline V and J ends were trimmed by 2 bases and 3 bases, with 10 bases remaining between them. CDR1 and CDR2 from the germline V gene are SGHRS and YFSETQ. CDR3 length equals 14 residues. Written as DNA, the CDR3 is TGCGCCAGCAGCTTTGGGGTAGCGACAGATACGCAGTATTTT. Its protein is CASSFGVATDTQYF. The full variable domain, in which reference TRBV5-1 and TRBJ2-3 provide the parts outside the CDR3, is KAGVTQTPRYLIKTRGQQVTLSCSPISGHRSVSWYQQTPGQGLQFLFEYFSETQRNKGNFPGRFSGRQFSNSRSEMNVSTLELGDSALYLCASSFGVATDTQYFGPGTRLTVL.

The chain carries TRBV10-1 and TRBJ1-1, with D perhaps matching TRBD1 (6 bases). The germline gives CDR1 WNHNN, CDR2 SYGVQD (reference sequence). This CDR3 comprises 15 residues. Trimming took 3 bases from V and 2 from J, leaving 13 bases between them. CDR3: CASSDPTGENTEAFF. In DNA, the CDR3 is TGCGCCAGCAGTGATCCGACAGGAGAAAACACTGAAGCTTTCTTT.

This clone has just one count. This sequence joins TRBV5-1 and TRBJ2-7, with TRBD1 as a possible D gene (6 bases). The germline V and J ends were trimmed by 4 bases and 6 bases, with 17 bases remaining between them. This CDR3 comprises 14 residues. The germline gives CDR1 SGHRS, CDR2 YFSETQ. The CDR3 is CASSPDGGQGEQYF. The CDR3 nucleotides read TGCGCCAGCAGCCCGGATGGGGGCCAGGGCGAGCAGTACTTC.

This chain connects TRBV6-1 to TRBJ1-5; weak D call: TRBD1 (5 bases). Germline V lookup: CDR1 MNHNS, CDR2 SASEGT. The length of the CDR3 is 13 residues. V was trimmed by 1 base and J by 7 bases, leaving 8 bases between them. CDR3 amino acids: CASSEGGRQPQHF. In DNA, the CDR3 is TGTGCCAGCAGTGAAGGGGGCAGACAGCCCCAGCATTTT.

In its sample, this clone was seen many times. The V call is TRBV10-3, the J call TRBJ2-7; 8 nucleotides match TRBD2. Germline V gene sequence: CDR1 ENHRY, CDR2 SYGVKD. V lost 0 bases and J lost 7; bases outside the gene matches: 2. This CDR3 is built from 13 residues. Here the CDR3 DNA reads TGTGCCATCAGTGAGTCGACTAGCGAAGAGCAGTACTTC. Residues: CAISESTSEEQYF.

The genes are TRBV5-1 and TRBJ2-7, with 10 positions matching TRBD2. Germline CDR1 reads SGHRS; CDR2 reads YFSETQ. This CDR3 contains 15 residues. After removal of 4 bases from V and 3 bases from J, the junction contained 7 bases not matched to a gene. CDR3 residues: CASSLSLAGIYEQYF. The DNA of the CDR3 is TGCGCCAGCAGCCTATCACTAGCGGGAATCTACGAGCAGTACTTC.

This clone was recorded a few times. The chain joins TRBV19 to TRBJ1-1; TRBD1 is a possible D gene (6 bases). Germline V gene data show CDR1 as LNHDA and CDR2 as SQIVND (reference sequence). The CDR3 runs 16 residues. Trimming removed 4 bases from V and 0 bases from J, with 15 bases in between. CDR3 region: CASSRATGNMNTEAFF. CDR3 nucleotides: TGTGCCAGTAGTAGGGCGACAGGAAACATGAACACTGAAGCTTTCTTT.

The chain couples TRBV19 to TRBJ2-1; D remains ambiguous. The CDR3 has 14 residues. Germline lookup yields CDR1 LNHDA and CDR2 SQIVND (reference sequence). The germline V and J ends were trimmed by 1 base and 2 bases, with 6 bases remaining between them. The CDR3 DNA reads TGTGCCAGTAGTATAGGGGGTACCTACAATGAGCAGTTCTTC. Its translation: CASSIGGTYNEQFF.

The chain joins TRBV12-5 to TRBJ2-2; D uncertain. V was shortened by 4 bases and J by 5 bases, with 14 bases between the two germline ends. CDR3 length: 15 residues. Germline lookup yields CDR1 LGHNT and CDR2 FRNRAP. CDR3 sequence: CASGYGGVGTGELFF. The CDR3 nucleotides are TGTGCTAGTGGTTACGGTGGGGTTGGGACCGGGGAGCTGTTTTTT. Complete variable domain (other parts from reference TRBV12-5 and TRBJ2-2): DARVTQTPRHKVTEMGQEVTMRCQPILGHNTVFWYRQTMMQGLELLAYFRNRAPLDDSGMPKDRFSAEMPDATLATLKIQPSEPRDSAVYFCASGYGGVGTGELFFGEGSRLTVL.